The 29 T cell receptor beta chains presented below share a single source sample, sequenced in a study of tumor-infiltrating lymphocytes in oesophageal squamous cell carcinoma. Each CDR3 protein is one row after TCRdb ran MiXCR on the PCR reads. Counted here are over 15,000 distinct CDR3 sequences, about 50% occurring once; the ten biggest clones make up about 20%. Sequenced: esophageal tumor tissue. All receptors come from a male donor with esophageal squamous cell carcinoma.

The CDR3 nucleotides are TGTGCCAGCAGCTTAGTGGGGTACAATGAGCAGTTCTTC. Translating gives CASSLVGYNEQFF. J is TRBJ2-7 and V is TRBV7-9; D is ambiguous. The better agreement between TRBJ2-1 and the DNA end casts doubt on the J call. Per germline, CDR1 SEHNR and CDR2 FQNEAQ (reference sequence). The CDR3 runs to 13 residues.

This clonotype was counted many times. The CDR3 protein is CASSELAGDTGELFF. CDR3 coding DNA: TGTGCCAGCAGTGAACTAGCGGGAGACACCGGGGAGCTGTTTTTT. V and J are TRBV6-1 and TRBJ2-2; 10 nucleotides match TRBD2. CDR3 size: 15 residues. Germline assignment: CDR1 MNHNS and CDR2 SASEGT. Trimming at V came to 2 bases and at J to 3 bases, leaving 0 bases not matched to a gene.

This clonotype occurred many times. The J gene is TRBJ1-3, the V gene TRBV9; 7 bases match TRBD1. The length of the CDR3 is 16 residues. V was clipped by 0 bases and J by 5 bases; unmatched bases: 8. The germline CDR1 and CDR2 sequences are SGDLS and YYNGEE. CDR3 sequence: CASSVAPGTDRNTIYF. The CDR3 DNA sequence: TGTGCCAGCAGCGTAGCGCCCGGGACAGACAGAAACACCATATATTTT.

This chain connects TRBV6-1 to TRBJ2-2; D is perhaps TRBD1 (8 bases). V was pared by 5 bases and J by 3 bases, with 16 bases between. Germline V gives CDR1 MNHNS, CDR2 SASEGT. This CDR3 is built from 16 residues. CDR3 sequence reads: CASSTIQGGDTGELFF. The CDR3 DNA reads as TGTGCCAGCAGTACAATACAGGGGGGGGACACCGGGGAGCTGTTTTTT.

The rearrangement links TRBV6-8 to TRBJ1-1; maybe TRBD1 (5 bases). This CDR3 contains 11 residues. Trimming stripped 5 bases from V and 8 bases from J, with 9 bases between. Germline values: CDR1 MNHGY, CDR2 SAAAGT. The CDR3 loop reads CASSIRAEAFF. DNA of the CDR3: TGTGCCAGCAGTATCAGGGCAGAAGCTTTCTTT.

The J gene is TRBJ2-6, the V gene TRBV24-1; possible D gene TRBD2, 5 bases. Looked up from germline, CDR1 is KGHDR and CDR2 is SFDVKD. V lost 5 bases and J 4 bases, leaving 11 bases between the germline ends. The CDR3 has 15 residues. Here the CDR3 DNA reads TGTGCCACCAGTGGTGACACGGGGGGGGCCAACGTCCTGACTTTC. Its protein product is CATSGDTGGANVLTF.

The sample holds many counts of this clonotype. J is TRBJ2-1 and V is TRBV7-2; tentatively, D is TRBD2 (5 bases). The length of the CDR3 is 10 residues. Trimming stripped 5 bases from V and 15 bases from J, with 11 bases between. Germline lookup yields CDR1 SGHTA and CDR2 FQGNSA. CDR3 in amino acids: CASSPGWGFF. CDR3 bases: TGTGCCAGCAGCCCGGGGTGGGGGTTCTTC. The full variable domain, in which reference TRBV7-2 and TRBJ2-1 provide the parts outside the CDR3, is GAGVSQSPSNKVTEKGKDVELRCDPISGHTALYWYRQSLGQGLEFLIYFQGNSAPDKSGLPSDRFSAERTGGSVSTLTIQRTQQEDSAVYLCASSPGWGFFGPGTRLTVL.

This clonotype was seen only a few times. The chain recombines TRBV7-3 with TRBJ2-5, with a weak D call TRBD2 (6 bases). The J call may not be correct, given that the DNA end is closer to TRBJ2-7. Germline V lookup: CDR1 SGHTA, CDR2 FQGTGA. CDR3 length equals 15 residues. CDR3 sequence: CASSFFREFTYEQYF. In nucleotides, the CDR3 is TGTGCCAGCAGCTTCTTTCGGGAGTTCACCTACGAGCAGTACTTC.

V gene TRBV6-1 combines with J gene TRBJ1-2; a possible D gene is TRBD1 (5 bases). Germline-derived CDR1 and CDR2 are MNHNS and SASEGT. V was shortened by 1 base and J by 4 bases, with 13 bases between the two germline ends. The CDR3 is 15 residues long. The CDR3 sequence is CASSEGAGGGYGYTF. As DNA, the CDR3 is TGTGCCAGCAGTGAAGGGGCAGGCGGGGGCTATGGCTACACCTTC.

The CDR3 DNA is TGTGCCACCCGGACTCCACCCTACAATGAGCAGTTCTTC. Amino acid sequence: CATRTPPYNEQFF. This sequence joins TRBV10-3 and TRBJ2-1; D may be TRBD2 (5 bases). Trimming stripped 10 bases from V and 2 bases from J, with 12 bases between. CDR3 length: 13 residues. The germline CDR1 and CDR2 sequences are ENHRY and SYGVKD.

The rearrangement joins TRBV27 to TRBJ1-5; D is perhaps TRBD1 (6 bases). Germline V lookup: CDR1 MNHEY, CDR2 SMNVEV (reference sequence). The ends were cut back, 3 bases at V and 6 bases at J, with 9 bases in the middle. The CDR3 length is 13 residues. DNA for the CDR3: TGTGCCAGCAGTTTTCAGGGGAGTCAGCCCCAGCATTTT. Protein sequence: CASSFQGSQPQHF.

This clonotype was seen repeatedly, ten times or more. The chain joins TRBV6-6 to TRBJ2-2, with a weak D call TRBD2 (6 bases). Trimming removed 0 bases from V and 3 bases from J, with 14 bases in between. Germline CDR1 reads MNHNY; CDR2 reads SVGAGI (reference sequence). The CDR3 is made up of 17 amino acids. This CDR3 reads CASSYSIWSGHTGELFF. CDR3 nucleotides: TGTGCCAGCAGTTACTCGATTTGGAGCGGGCACACCGGGGAGCTGTTTTTT.

By share of the sample, this clonotype is medium-sized. This chain connects TRBV7-8 to TRBJ1-3, with a tentative D call TRBD1 (6 bases). The CDR3 contains 13 residues. Trimming left V 9 bases short and J 2 bases short, with 11 bases between. Germline loops: CDR1 SGHVS, CDR2 FQNEAQ. Written as DNA, the CDR3 is TGTGCCAGTCGGAGGGGGACTGGAAACACCATATATTTT. As protein: CASRRGTGNTIYF.

Worth noting for this clonotype: The CDR3 does not close with the conserved phenylalanine or tryptophan, likely indicating a read error. No DNA is shown, since the ends of the CDR3 on it are uncertain; the CDR3 is the one TCRdb lists. V and J are TRBV7-2 and TRBJ2-5; the table gives TRBD1 as D, unverified against the DNA. The CDR3 length equals 14 residues, ends included. CDR1 is SGHTA and CDR2 is FQGNSA in the germline V gene. The CDR3 sequence: CASSSNRGGYTFGA.

The chain recombines TRBV7-8 with TRBJ2-5, with 16 bases matching TRBD2. Matching the DNA end better, TRBJ2-1 makes the J call doubtful. Germline CDR1 is SGHVS and CDR2 is FQNEAQ. The CDR3 has 17 amino acids. This CDR3 reads CASSRLTGLAGGNEQFF. The CDR3 DNA reads as TGTGCCAGCAGCCGACTTACGGGACTAGCGGGAGGGAATGAGCAGTTCTTC.

This clonotype was picked up a small number of times. The genes are TRBV7-2 and TRBJ2-3; D is possibly TRBD1 or TRBD2 (8 bases each). V was pared by 3 bases and J by 8 bases, with 15 bases between. Germline V gene lookup returns CDR1 SGHTA and CDR2 FQGNSA. The CDR3 contains 14 residues. CDR3 DNA: TGTGCCAGCAGCTTTACTAGCGGACAGGGTACGCAGTATTTT. Its protein is CASSFTSGQGTQYF.

This clonotype was recorded once. V gene TRBV6-6 combines with J gene TRBJ2-5; the D gene is possibly TRBD2 (5 bases). The end of the DNA is better explained by TRBJ2-7, so the J call may be wrong. The length of the CDR3 is 14 residues. Looked up from germline, CDR1 is MNHNY and CDR2 is SVGAGI (reference sequence). The CDR3 loop reads CASSYSRVGYEQYF. The CDR3 nucleotides read TGTGCCAGCAGTTACTCGAGGGTCGGCTACGAGCAGTACTTC.

This clonotype occurred many times. The chain carries TRBV27 and TRBJ1-4, with 12 bases fitting TRBD1. The CDR3 covers 14 residues. Trimming cost V 4 bases and J 10 bases; bases outside gene matches: 4. Germline CDR1 and CDR2: MNHEY and SMNVEV (reference sequence). This CDR3 reads CASSWDRGLGKLFF. The CDR3 bases are TGTGCCAGCAGTTGGGACAGGGGGCTTGGAAAACTGTTTTTT.

The V call is TRBV7-6, the J call TRBJ2-7; D is perhaps TRBD2 (5 bases). This CDR3 contains 15 residues. V dropped 5 bases and J dropped 0 bases, with 14 bases sitting between them. Germline CDR1 and CDR2: SGHVS and FNYEAQ. The CDR3 sequence: CASSPEGSYSYEQYF. The DNA of the CDR3 is TGTGCCAGCAGCCCTGAGGGCAGTTACTCCTACGAGCAGTACTTC. Full variable domain (outside the CDR3, taken from reference TRBV7-6 and TRBJ2-7): GAGVSQSPRYKVTKRGQDVALRCDPISGHVSLYWYRQALGQGPEFLTYFNYEAQQDKSGLPNDRFSAERPEGSISTLTIQRTEQRDSAMYRCASSPEGSYSYEQYFGPGTRLTVT.

The chain employs TRBV7-6 and TRBJ2-7; no clear D gene. V lost 1 base, J lost 0 bases, and 10 bases lay in between. The germline V gene encodes CDR1 SGHVS and CDR2 FNYEAQ. The CDR3 is 15 amino acids. CDR3 protein: CASSLVSSNSYEQYF. The CDR3 DNA reads TGTGCCAGCAGCTTAGTCTCCAGTAACTCCTACGAGCAGTACTTC.

The sample holds a few counts of this clonotype. V is TRBV12-3 or TRBV12-4 and J is TRBJ2-1; tentative D call: TRBD2 (6 bases). V was clipped by 3 bases and J by 3 bases, with 9 bases between them. This CDR3 is built from 14 residues. CDR3 nucleotides: TGTGCCAGCAGTTTGGGCGGGAACTACAATGAGCAGTTCTTC. Its translation: CASSLGGNYNEQFF.

Ten or more counts support this clonotype. This chain uses TRBV28 with TRBJ2-5; 12 nucleotides line up with TRBD1. Trimming cost V 1 base and J 11 bases; bases outside gene matches: 11. The CDR3 covers 16 residues. CDR1 and CDR2 (germline): MDHEN, SYDVKM. The CDR3 DNA sequence: TGTGCCAGCAGTTTATTTGTGGGACAGGGGGCGAATGAGCAGTACTTC. It translates to CASSLFVGQGANEQYF.

Judged by abundance, this clonotype is medium-sized (0.01 to 0.1%). V and J are TRBV28 and TRBJ2-7, with 9 bases lining up with TRBD2. This CDR3 region has 10 residues. CDR1 MDHEN and CDR2 SYDVKM come from the germline V gene. V trimming: 9 bases; J trimming: 10 bases; junction bases outside the gene matches: 4. The CDR3, as DNA: TGTGCCAGTAGCGGGAGTTCCCAGTACTTC. As protein: CASSGSSQYF. The complete variable domain, with remaining parts taken from reference TRBV28 and TRBJ2-7, reads DVKVTQSSRYLVKRTGEKVFLECVQDMDHENMFWYRQDPGLGLRLIYFSYDVKMKEKGDIPEGYSVSREKKERFSLILESASTNQTSMYLCASSGSSQYFGPGTRLTVT.

This chain joins TRBV6-2 or TRBV6-3 and TRBJ2-6; 8 bases match TRBD1. CDR3 length: 15 residues. V dropped 5 bases and J dropped 2; count of bases not matched to a gene: 2. CDR1 is MNHEY, CDR2 SVGEGT, per germline. CDR3 sequence: CASSADRAGANVLTF. In nucleotides, the CDR3 is TGTGCCAGCAGTGCGGACAGGGCTGGGGCCAACGTCCTGACTTTC.

About this clonotype: Here the CDR3 omits its conserved ending phenylalanine or tryptophan, so a read error is the likely source. The DNA is left out, because the CDR3 cannot be placed on it with certainty; the CDR3 is given as TCRdb lists it. Here the CDR3 reads CASSRQGAVGYTFGS. The V and J genes are TRBV7-2 and TRBJ2-1; no DNA check was done on the table's D call, TRBD1. The CDR3 spans 15 amino acids, including both terminal residues. CDR1 and CDR2 from the germline V gene are SGHTA and FQGNSA.

V usage is TRBV6-8 and J usage is TRBJ2-5; D might be TRBD1 (6 bases). The assigned J gene may be wrong: the sequence end matches TRBJ1-2 better. Per germline, CDR1 MNHGY and CDR2 SAAAGT. This CDR3 has 14 residues. The CDR3 reads CASSVSGQTTGYTF. The CDR3 nucleotides are TGTGCCAGCAGCGTCTCCGGACAGACGACTGGCTACACCTTC.

This clonotype was seen a few times. The V call is TRBV10-3, the J call TRBJ1-2, with 8 bases identical to TRBD1. The CDR3 is 13 residues long. V gave up 3 bases and J gave up 8 bases; unmatched junction bases: 5. Germline lookup yields CDR1 ENHRY and CDR2 SYGVKD. CDR3 DNA: TGTGCCATCAGTGAACAGGGGGTCGAGGGCTACACCTTC. It yields the protein CAISEQGVEGYTF.

This clonotype was observed once. The chain combines TRBV11-2 with TRBJ2-3, with 8 bases matching TRBD1. Germline CDR1 reads SGHAT; CDR2 reads FQNNGV. CDR3 length: 11 residues. With 3 bases clipped from V and 14 bases from J, the junction kept 4 bases outside the gene matches. The CDR3 loop is CASSLDRARYF. CDR3 in DNA: TGTGCCAGCAGCTTGGACAGGGCGAGGTATTTT. Together with reference TRBV11-2 and TRBJ2-3, the CDR3 gives the full variable domain: EAGVAQSPRYKIIEKRQSVAFWCNPISGHATLYWYQQILGQGPKLLIQFQNNGVVDDSQLPKDRFSAERLKGVDSTLKIQPAKLEDSAVYLCASSLDRARYFGPGTRLTVL.

This clonotype was observed many times. The CDR3 bases are TGCGCCAGCAGTTGGCTAGCGGGGGGCACAGATACGCAGTATTTT. It encodes CASSWLAGGTDTQYF. The chain combines TRBV10-2 with TRBJ2-3; TRBD2 matches at 10 bases. The CDR3 is made up of 15 amino acids. J was trimmed by 1 base and V by 5 bases; bases with no gene match: 3. Germline V gene lookup returns CDR1 WSHSY and CDR2 SAAADI.